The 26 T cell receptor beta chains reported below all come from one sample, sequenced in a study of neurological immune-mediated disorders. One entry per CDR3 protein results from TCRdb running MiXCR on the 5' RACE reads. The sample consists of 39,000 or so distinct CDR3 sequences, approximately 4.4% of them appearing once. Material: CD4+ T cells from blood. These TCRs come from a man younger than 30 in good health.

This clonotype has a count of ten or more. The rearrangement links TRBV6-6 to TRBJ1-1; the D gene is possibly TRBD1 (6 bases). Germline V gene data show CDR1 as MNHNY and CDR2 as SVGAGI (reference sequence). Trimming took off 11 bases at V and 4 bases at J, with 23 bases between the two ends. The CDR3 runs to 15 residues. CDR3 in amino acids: CAAGAKGQQFTEAFF. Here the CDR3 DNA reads TGTGCCGCAGGGGCTAAGGGGCAGCAGTTCACTGAAGCTTTCTTT.

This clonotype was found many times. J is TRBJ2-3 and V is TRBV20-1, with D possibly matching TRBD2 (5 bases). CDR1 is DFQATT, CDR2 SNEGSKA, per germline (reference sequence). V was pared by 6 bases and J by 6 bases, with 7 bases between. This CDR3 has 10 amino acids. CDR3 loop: CSAQRDTQYF. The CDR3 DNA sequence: TGCAGTGCCCAGCGGGATACGCAGTATTTT.

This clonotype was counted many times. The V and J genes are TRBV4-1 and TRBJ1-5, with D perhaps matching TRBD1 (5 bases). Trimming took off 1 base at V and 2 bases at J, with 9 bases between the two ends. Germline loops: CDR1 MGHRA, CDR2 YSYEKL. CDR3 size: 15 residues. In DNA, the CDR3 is TGCGCCAGCAGCCAAGTCGGGACTGGCAATCAGCCCCAGCATTTT. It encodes CASSQVGTGNQPQHF.

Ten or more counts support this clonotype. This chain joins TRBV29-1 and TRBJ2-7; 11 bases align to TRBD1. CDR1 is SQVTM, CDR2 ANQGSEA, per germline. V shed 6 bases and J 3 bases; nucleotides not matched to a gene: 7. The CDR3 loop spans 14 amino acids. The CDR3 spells CSVIPGQGDYEQYF. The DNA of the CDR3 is TGCAGCGTAATACCGGGACAGGGGGACTACGAGCAGTACTTC.

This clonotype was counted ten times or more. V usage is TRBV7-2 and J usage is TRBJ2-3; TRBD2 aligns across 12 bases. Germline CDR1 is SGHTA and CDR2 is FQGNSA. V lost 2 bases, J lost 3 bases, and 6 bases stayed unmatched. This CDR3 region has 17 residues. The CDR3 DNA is TGTGCCAGCAGCTTACGTGCCGGACTAGCGGGGACAGATACGCAGTATTTT. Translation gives CASSLRAGLAGTDTQYF.

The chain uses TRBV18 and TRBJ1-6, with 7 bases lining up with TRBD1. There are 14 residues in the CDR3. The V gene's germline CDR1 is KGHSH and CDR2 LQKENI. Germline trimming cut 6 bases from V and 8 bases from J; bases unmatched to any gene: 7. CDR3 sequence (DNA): TGTGCCAGCTCTCAGGGGACAGCTGATTCACCCCTCCACTTT. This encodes CASSQGTADSPLHF.

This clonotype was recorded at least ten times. The CDR3 region has the DNA TGTGCCAGCAGTTACGATAGGGTTCGAACCGGGGAGCTGTTTTTT. It translates to CASSYDRVRTGELFF. V gene TRBV6-5 combines with J gene TRBJ2-2; D is uncertain. The CDR3 has 15 residues. V was trimmed by 2 bases and J by 5 bases, leaving 12 bases between them. Germline CDR1 reads MNHEY; CDR2 reads SVGAGI.

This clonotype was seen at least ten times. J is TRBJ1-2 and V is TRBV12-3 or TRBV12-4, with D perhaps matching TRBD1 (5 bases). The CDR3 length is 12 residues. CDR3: CATRAGGGGYTF. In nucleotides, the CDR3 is TGTGCGACCCGAGCGGGGGGAGGTGGCTACACCTTC.

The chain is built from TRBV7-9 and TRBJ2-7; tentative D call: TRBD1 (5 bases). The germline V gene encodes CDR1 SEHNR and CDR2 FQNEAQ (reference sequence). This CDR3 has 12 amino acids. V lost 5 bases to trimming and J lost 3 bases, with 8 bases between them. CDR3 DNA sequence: TGTGCCAGCAGCCCACAGGTCTACGAGCAGTACTTC. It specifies CASSPQVYEQYF.

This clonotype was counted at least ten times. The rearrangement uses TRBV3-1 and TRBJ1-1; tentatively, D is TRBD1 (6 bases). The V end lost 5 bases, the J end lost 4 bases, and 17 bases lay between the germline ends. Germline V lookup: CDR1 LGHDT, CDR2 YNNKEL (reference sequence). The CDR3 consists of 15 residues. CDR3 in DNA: TGTGCCAGCAGCACGCGCACACAGGGTTTCACTGAAGCTTTCTTT. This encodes CASSTRTQGFTEAFF.

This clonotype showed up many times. In DNA, the CDR3 is TGTGCCAGCACACAGGGAATGAACACTGAAGCTTTCTTT. This codes for CASTQGMNTEAFF. The gene calls are TRBV7-2 and TRBJ1-1; a weak D match, TRBD1 (6 bases). V lost 7 bases to trimming and J lost 0 bases, with 9 bases between them. There are 13 residues in the CDR3. Per germline, CDR1 SGHTA and CDR2 FQGNSA.

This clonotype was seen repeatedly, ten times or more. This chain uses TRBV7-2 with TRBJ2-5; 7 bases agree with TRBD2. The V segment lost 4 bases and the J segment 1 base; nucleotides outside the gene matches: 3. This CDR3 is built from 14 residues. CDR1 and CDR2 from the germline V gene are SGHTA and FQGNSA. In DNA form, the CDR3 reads TGTGCCAGCAGCTGGGAGCGGGGCCAAGAGACCCAGTACTTC. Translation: CASSWERGQETQYF.

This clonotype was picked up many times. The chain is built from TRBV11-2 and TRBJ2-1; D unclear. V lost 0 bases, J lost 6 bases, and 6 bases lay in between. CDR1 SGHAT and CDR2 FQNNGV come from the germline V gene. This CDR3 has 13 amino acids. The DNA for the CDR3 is TGTGCCAGCAGCTTAGATCGCAGCAATGAGCAGTTCTTC. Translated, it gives CASSLDRSNEQFF. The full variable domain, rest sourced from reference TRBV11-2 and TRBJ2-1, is EAGVAQSPRYKIIEKRQSVAFWCNPISGHATLYWYQQILGQGPKLLIQFQNNGVVDDSQLPKDRFSAERLKGVDSTLKIQPAKLEDSAVYLCASSLDRSNEQFFGPGTRLTVL.

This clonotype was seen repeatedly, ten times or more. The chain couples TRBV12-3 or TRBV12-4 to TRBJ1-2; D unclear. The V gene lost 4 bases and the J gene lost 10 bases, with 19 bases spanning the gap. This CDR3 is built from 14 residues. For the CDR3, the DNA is TGTGCCAGCAGTTCTATAATAAGACACCTCGACTACACCTTC. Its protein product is CASSSIIRHLDYTF.

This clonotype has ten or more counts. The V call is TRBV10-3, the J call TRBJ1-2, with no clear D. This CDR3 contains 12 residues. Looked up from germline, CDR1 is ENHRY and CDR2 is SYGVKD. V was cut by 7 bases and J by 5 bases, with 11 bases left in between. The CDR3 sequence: CAIKGSLYGYTF. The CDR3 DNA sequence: TGTGCCATCAAAGGATCGTTATATGGCTACACCTTC.

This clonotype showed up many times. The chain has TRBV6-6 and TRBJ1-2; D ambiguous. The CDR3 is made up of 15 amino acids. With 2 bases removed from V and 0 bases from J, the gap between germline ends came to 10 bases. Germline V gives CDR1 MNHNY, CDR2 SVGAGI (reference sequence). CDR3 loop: CASSYQTAANYGYTF. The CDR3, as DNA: TGTGCCAGCAGTTACCAAACAGCAGCTAACTATGGCTACACCTTC.

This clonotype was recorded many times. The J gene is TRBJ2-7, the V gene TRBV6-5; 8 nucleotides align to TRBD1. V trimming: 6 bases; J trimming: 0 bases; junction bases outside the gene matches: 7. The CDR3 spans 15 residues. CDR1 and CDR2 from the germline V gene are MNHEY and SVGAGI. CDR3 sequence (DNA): TGTGCCAGCAGCCGGGACAGGTGGGGCTCCTACGAGCAGTACTTC. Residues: CASSRDRWGSYEQYF.

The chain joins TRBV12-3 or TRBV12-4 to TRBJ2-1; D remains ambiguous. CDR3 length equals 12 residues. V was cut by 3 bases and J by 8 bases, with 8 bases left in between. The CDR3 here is CASSFGQYEQFF. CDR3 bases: TGTGCCAGCAGTTTCGGGCAGTATGAGCAGTTCTTC.

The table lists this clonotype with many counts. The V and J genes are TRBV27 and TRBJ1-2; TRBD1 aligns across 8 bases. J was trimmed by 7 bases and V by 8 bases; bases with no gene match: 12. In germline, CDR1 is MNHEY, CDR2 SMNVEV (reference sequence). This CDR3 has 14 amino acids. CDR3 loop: CASQPPGTGGGYTF. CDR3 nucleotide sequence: TGTGCCAGCCAACCACCCGGGACAGGCGGTGGCTACACCTTC.

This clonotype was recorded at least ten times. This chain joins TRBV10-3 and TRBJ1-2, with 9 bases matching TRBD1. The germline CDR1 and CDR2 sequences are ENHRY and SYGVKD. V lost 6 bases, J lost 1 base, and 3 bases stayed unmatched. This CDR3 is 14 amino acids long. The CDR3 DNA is TGTGCCATCAGCCGGGACAGGGATAACTATGGCTACACCTTC. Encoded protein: CAISRDRDNYGYTF.

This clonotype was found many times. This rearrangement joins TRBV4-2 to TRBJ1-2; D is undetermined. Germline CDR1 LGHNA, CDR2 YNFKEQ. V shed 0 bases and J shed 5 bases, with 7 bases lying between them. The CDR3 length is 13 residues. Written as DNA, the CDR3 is TGTGCCAGCAGCCAAGATTCGGCTTATGGCTACACCTTC. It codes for CASSQDSAYGYTF.

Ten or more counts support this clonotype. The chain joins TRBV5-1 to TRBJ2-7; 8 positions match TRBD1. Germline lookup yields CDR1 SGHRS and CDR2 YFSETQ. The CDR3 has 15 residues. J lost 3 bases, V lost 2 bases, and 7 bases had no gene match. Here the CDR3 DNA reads TGCGCCAGCAGCTTACAGGGGGGAAACTACTACGAGCAGTACTTC. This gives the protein CASSLQGGNYYEQYF.

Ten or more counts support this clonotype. DNA for the CDR3: TGTGCCAGCAGCTTAGTTGTACCCGGGGAGCTGTTTTTT. Protein product: CASSLVVPGELFF. V gene TRBV11-2 combines with J gene TRBJ2-2; D unclear. The CDR3 extends over 13 amino acids. V was pared by 1 base and J by 6 bases, with 6 bases between. The germline CDR1 and CDR2 sequences are SGHAT and FQNNGV. Full variable domain (missing parts from reference TRBV11-2 and TRBJ2-2): EAGVAQSPRYKIIEKRQSVAFWCNPISGHATLYWYQQILGQGPKLLIQFQNNGVVDDSQLPKDRFSAERLKGVDSTLKIQPAKLEDSAVYLCASSLVVPGELFFGEGSRLTVL.

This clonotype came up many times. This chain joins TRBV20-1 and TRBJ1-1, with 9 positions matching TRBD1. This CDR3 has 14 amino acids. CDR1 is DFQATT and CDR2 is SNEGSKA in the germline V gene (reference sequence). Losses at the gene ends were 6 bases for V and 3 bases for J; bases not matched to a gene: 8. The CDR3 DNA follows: TGCAGTGCGAGAACCGGGACAGGGCACACTGAAGCTTTCTTT. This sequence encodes CSARTGTGHTEAFF.

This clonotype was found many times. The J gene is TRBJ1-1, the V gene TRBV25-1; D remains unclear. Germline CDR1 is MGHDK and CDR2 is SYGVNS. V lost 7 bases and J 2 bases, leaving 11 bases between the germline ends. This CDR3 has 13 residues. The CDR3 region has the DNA TGTGCCAGCAAAATTAATCAAAACACTGAAGCTTTCTTT. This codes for CASKINQNTEAFF.

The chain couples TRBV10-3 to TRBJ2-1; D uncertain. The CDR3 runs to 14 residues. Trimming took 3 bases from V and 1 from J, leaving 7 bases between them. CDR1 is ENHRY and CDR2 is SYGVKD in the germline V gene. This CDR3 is CAISEEGSYNEQFF. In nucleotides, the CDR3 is TGTGCCATCAGTGAAGAAGGGTCCTACAATGAGCAGTTCTTC.